This TCR beta chain was identified during a study of blood T cells in healthy people across ages. A sample-barcoded 5' primer and a J-beta primer mix were used in a second PCR of roughly 7 to 11 cycles. TCRdb re-called the 5' RACE reads with MiXCR, one entry per CDR3 protein. The sample has some 1.6 million distinct CDR3 sequences; roughly a third are singletons. V gave up 5 bases and J gave up 6 bases; unmatched junction bases: 7. The germline V gene encodes CDR1 DFQATT and CDR2 SNEGSKA (reference sequence). The CDR3 runs to 13 residues. In this sample, this clonotype turned up a few times. V gene TRBV20-1 combines with J gene TRBJ2-3, with 8 bases that match TRBD2. Sequences were obtained from blood. The source of this sequence is a woman in her 30s in good health. The CDR3 sequence is CSAGGTRGDTQYF. The DNA for the CDR3 is TGCAGTGCTGGTGGGACTAGGGGGGATACGCAGTATTTT.